This T cell receptor (beta chain) was identified during a study of PD-L1 blockade in urothelial cancer. Study details: Anywhere from 0 to 3 prior chemotherapy regimens had been received by patients. Blood analysis was done at 3 weeks (second dose) and 6 weeks after treatment began.

The CDR3 is 14 residues long. Looked up from germline, CDR1 is SGHRS and CDR2 is YFSETQ. V gave up 3 bases and J gave up 3 bases; unmatched junction bases: 5. The sample's time point: pretreatment peripheral blood. Locally advanced or metastatic urothelial carcinoma was diagnosed in the patients. Profiling relied on immunoSEQ multiplex PCR, and the TCRdb table lists in-frame clones only, not all of them. The sample yields about 56,000 clones, over 75% seen once. Sequences were derived from PBMCs, sampled around atezolizumab (anti-PD-L1) treatment. The V call is TRBV5-1, the J call TRBJ1-1, with 7 nucleotides matching TRBD1. The sequence derives from a man in his 70s with urothelial cancer. Written as DNA, the CDR3 is TGCGCCAGCAGCTCACAGGGGACGGACACTGAAGCTTTCTTT. Protein product: CASSSQGTDTEAFF.